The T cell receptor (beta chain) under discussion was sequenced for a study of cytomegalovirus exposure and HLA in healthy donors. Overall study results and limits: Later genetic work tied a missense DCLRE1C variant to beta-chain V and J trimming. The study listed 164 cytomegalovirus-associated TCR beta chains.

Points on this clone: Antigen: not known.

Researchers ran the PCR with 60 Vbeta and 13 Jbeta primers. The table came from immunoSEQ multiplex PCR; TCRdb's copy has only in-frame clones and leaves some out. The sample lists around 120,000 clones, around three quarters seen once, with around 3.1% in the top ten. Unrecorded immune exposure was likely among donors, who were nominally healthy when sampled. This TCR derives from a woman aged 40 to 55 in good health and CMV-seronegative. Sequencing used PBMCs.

The CDR3 region is CAWAPGLAGDAGELFF. CDR3 coding DNA: TGTGCCTGGGCCCCAGGGCTAGCGGGAGATGCCGGGGAGCTGTTTTTT. The V and J genes are TRBV30 and TRBJ2-2, with TRBD2 identical over 10 bases. The CDR3 consists of 16 residues. J was trimmed by 6 bases and V by 5 bases; bases with no gene match: 12. The germline V gene has CDR1 GTSNPN and CDR2 SVGIG (reference sequence). The full variable domain, rest sourced from reference TRBV30 and TRBJ2-2, is SQTIHQWPATLVQPVGSPLSLECTVEGTSNPNLYWYRQAAGRGLQLLFYSVGIGQISSEVPQNLSASRPQDRQFILSSKKLLLSDSGFYLCAWAPGLAGDAGELFFGEGSRLTVL.